This TCR beta chain was retrieved from a study of T cells in Graves' hyperthyroidism and ophthalmopathy. Germline V lookup: CDR1 MNHNS, CDR2 SASEGT. V shed 6 bases, J shed 10 bases, and the junction held 8 bases outside the gene matches. The CDR3 spans 14 residues. Amplified TCR beta CDR3 regions came from RNA transcripts. HTBI primers were employed in a first-round RT-PCR of the TCR CDR3. TCRdb recomputed calls from the multiplex PCR reads with MiXCR, one row per CDR3 protein. The sample contains around 500,000 distinct CDR3 sequences, 14% of which appear only once. The sequence was collected from a woman in her forties with Graves' hyperthyroidism. Sequencing was performed on blood. The chain links TRBV6-1 to TRBJ1-6; 8 positions match TRBD1. In nucleotides, the CDR3 is TGTGCCAGCAGGCTTGGACAGGGAGCGTCACCCCTCCACTTT. Translation gives CASRLGQGASPLHF.